The clone carrying this T cell receptor (beta chain) was observed a handful of times. The source of the sample is a study of T cells after yellow fever vaccination. TCRdb called the 5' RACE reads again in MiXCR, with one record for every CDR3 protein. The table shows fewer than 500,000 distinct CDR3 sequences, with roughly a sixth occurring only once. V lost 3 bases to trimming and J lost 6 bases, with 17 bases between them. CDR3 length: 15 residues. Germline assignment: CDR1 SGHTA and CDR2 FQGNSA. This sample comprised PBMCs, obtained before the yellow fever booster vaccination. The V gene is TRBV7-2, the J gene TRBJ2-5; D may be TRBD1 (5 bases). This clonotype was sampled from a man aged 18 to 35 who received the YFV17D yellow fever vaccine. CDR3 coding DNA: TGTGCCAGCAGCTTGAATGCAGGGCAAAGGAAGACCCAGTACTTC. This sequence encodes CASSLNAGQRKTQYF.